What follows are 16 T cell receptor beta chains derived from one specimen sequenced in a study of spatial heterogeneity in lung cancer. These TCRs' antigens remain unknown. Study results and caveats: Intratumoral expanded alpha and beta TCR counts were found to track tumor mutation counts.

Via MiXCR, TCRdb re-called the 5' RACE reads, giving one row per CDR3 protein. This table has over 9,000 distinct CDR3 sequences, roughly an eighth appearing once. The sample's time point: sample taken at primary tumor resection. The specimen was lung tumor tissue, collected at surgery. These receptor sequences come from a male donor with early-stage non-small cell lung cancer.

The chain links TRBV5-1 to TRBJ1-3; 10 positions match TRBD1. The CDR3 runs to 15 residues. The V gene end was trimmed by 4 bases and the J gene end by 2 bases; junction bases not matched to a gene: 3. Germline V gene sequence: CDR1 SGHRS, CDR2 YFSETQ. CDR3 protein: CASSIGTGAGNTIYF. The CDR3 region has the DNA TGCGCCAGCAGCATCGGGACAGGGGCTGGAAACACCATATATTTT.

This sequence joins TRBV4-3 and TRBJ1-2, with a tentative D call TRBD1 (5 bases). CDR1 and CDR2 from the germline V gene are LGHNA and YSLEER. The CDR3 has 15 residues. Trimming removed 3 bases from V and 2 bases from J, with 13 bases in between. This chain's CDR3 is CASSQTAAGNYGYTF. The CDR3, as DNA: TGCGCCAGCAGCCAGACCGCGGCAGGGAACTATGGCTACACCTTC.

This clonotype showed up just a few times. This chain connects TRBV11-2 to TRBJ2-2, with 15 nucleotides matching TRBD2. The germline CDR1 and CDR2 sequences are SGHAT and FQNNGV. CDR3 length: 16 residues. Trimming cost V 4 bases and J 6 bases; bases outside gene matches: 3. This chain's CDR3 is CASSYRTSGGAGELFF. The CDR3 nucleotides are TGTGCCAGCAGCTACCGGACTAGCGGGGGGGCCGGGGAGCTGTTTTTT.

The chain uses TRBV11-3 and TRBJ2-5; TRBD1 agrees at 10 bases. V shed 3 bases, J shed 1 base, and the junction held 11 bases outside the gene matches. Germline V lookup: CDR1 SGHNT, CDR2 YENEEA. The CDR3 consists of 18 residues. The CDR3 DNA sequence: TGTGCCAGCAGCTTTGTGCCGGACAGGGGGAAGGGCCAAGAGACCCAGTACTTC. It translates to CASSFVPDRGKGQETQYF. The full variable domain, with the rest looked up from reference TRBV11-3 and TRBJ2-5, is EAGVVQSPRYKIIEKKQPVAFWCNPISGHNTLYWYLQNLGQGPELLIRYENEEAVDDSQLPKDRFSAERLKGVDSTLKIQPAELGDSAVYLCASSFVPDRGKGQETQYFGPGTRLLVL.

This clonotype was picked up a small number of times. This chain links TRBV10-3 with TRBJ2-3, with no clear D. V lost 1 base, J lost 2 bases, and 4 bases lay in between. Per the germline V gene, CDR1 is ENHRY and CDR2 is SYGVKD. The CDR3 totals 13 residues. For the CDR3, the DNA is TGTGCCATCAGTGAGTTATCCACAGATACGCAGTATTTT. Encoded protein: CAISELSTDTQYF.

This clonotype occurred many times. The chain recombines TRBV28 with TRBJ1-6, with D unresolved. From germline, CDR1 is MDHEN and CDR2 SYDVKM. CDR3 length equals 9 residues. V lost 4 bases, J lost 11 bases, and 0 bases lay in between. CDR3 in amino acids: CASSSPLHF. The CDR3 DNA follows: TGTGCCAGCAGTTCACCCCTCCACTTT.

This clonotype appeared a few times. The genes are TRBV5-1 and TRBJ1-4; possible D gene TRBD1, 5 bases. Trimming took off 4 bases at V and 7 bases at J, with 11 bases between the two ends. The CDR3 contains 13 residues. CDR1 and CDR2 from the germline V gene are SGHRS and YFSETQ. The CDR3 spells CASSGGQSEKLFF. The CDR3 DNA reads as TGCGCCAGCAGCGGCGGACAATCTGAAAAACTGTTTTTT.

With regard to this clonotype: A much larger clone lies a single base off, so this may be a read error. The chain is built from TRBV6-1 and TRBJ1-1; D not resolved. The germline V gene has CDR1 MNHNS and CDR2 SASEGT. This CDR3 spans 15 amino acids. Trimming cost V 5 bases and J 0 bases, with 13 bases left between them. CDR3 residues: CASSLGSLMNTEAFF. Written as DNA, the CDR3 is TGTGCCAGCAGTCTCGGGTCACTGATGAACACTGAAGCTTTCTTT.

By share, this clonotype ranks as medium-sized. CDR3 sequence (DNA): TGTGCCAGCAGTTACTTAGCGGGGGGGCCGAATGAGCAGTTCTTC. Translating gives CASSYLAGGPNEQFF. V gene TRBV27 combines with J gene TRBJ2-1, with 11 nucleotides matching TRBD2. CDR3 length: 15 residues. J lost 7 bases, V lost 4 bases, and 6 bases had no gene match. Germline CDR1 reads MNHEY; CDR2 reads SMNVEV (reference sequence).

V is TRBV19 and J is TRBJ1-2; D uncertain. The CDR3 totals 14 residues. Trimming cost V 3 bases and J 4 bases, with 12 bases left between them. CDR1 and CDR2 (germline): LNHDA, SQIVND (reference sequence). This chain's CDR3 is CASSMYPSGYGYTF. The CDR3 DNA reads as TGTGCCAGTAGTATGTACCCCTCGGGCTATGGCTACACCTTC.

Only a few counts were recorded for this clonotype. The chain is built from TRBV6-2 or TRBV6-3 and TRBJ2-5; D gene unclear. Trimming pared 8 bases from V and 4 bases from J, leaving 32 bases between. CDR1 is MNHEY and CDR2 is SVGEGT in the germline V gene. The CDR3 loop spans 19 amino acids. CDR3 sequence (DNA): TGTGCCAGCGGTTCACAAGGCAAGGGTGTCAGAAGGGCACTAGAGACCCAGTACTTC. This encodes CASGSQGKGVRRALETQYF.

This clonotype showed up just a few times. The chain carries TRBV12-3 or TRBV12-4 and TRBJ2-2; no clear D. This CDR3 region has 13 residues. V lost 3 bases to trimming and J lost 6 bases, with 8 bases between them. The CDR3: CASSFGTAGELFF. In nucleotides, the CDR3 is TGTGCCAGCAGTTTTGGAACTGCCGGGGAGCTGTTTTTT.

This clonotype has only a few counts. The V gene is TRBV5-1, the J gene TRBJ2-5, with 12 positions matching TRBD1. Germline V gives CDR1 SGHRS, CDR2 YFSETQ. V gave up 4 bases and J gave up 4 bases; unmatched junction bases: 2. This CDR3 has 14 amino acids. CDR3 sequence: CASSGTGGRETQYF. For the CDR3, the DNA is TGCGCCAGCAGCGGGACAGGGGGCCGAGAGACCCAGTACTTC.

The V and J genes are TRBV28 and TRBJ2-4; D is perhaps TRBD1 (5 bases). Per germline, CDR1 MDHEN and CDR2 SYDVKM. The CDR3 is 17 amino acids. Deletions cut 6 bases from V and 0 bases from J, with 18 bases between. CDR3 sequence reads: CASREGGAWGAKNIQYF. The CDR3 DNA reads TGTGCCAGCAGAGAAGGTGGGGCCTGGGGAGCCAAAAACATTCAGTACTTC. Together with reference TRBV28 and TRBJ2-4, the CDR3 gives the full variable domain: DVKVTQSSRYLVKRTGEKVFLECVQDMDHENMFWYRQDPGLGLRLIYFSYDVKMKEKGDIPEGYSVSREKKERFSLILESASTNQTSMYLCASREGGAWGAKNIQYFGAGTRLSVL.

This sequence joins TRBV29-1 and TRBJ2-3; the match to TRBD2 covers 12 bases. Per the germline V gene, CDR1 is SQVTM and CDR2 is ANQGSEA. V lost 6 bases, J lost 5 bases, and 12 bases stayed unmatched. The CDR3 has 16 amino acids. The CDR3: CSVTGTSGWDRDTQYF. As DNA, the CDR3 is TGCAGCGTGACCGGGACTAGCGGGTGGGATAGAGATACGCAGTATTTT.

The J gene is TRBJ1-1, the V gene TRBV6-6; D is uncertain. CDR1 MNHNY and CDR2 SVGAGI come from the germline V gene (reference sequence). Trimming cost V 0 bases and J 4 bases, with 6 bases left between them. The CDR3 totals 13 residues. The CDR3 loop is CASSYSDITEAFF. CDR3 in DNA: TGTGCCAGCAGTTACTCAGATATCACTGAAGCTTTCTTT.